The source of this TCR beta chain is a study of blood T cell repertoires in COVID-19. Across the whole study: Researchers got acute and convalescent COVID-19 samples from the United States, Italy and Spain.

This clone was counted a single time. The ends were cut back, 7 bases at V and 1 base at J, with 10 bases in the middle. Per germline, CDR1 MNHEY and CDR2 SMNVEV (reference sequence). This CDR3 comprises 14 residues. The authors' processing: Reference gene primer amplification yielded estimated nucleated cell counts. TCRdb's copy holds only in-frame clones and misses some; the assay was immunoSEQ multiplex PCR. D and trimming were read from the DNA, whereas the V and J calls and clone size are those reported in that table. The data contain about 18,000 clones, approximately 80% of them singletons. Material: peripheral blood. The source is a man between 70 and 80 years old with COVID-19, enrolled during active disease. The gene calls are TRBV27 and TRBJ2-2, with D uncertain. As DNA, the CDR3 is TGTGCCAGCAAGGCGGCAGAGAACACCGGGGAGCTGTTTTTT. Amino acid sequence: CASKAAENTGELFF.